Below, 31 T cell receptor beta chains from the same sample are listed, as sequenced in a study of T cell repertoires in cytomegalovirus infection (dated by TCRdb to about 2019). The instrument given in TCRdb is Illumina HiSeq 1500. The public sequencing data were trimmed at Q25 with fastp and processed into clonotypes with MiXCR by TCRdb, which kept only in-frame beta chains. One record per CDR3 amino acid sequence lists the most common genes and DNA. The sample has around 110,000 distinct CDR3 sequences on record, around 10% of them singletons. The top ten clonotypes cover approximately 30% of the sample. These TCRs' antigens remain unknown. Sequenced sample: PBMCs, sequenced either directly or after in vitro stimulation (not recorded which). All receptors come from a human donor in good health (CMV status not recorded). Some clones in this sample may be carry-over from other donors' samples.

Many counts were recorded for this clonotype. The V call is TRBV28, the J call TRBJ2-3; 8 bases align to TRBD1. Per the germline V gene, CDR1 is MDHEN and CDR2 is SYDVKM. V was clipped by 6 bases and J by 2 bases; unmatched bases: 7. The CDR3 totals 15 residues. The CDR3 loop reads CASSLRTGNTDTQYF. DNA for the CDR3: TGTGCCAGCAGCCTGAGGACAGGGAACACAGATACGCAGTATTTT.

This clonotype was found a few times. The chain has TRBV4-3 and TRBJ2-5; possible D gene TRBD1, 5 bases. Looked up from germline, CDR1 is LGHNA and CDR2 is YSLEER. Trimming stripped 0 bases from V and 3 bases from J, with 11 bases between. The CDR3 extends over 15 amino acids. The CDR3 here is CASSQDWTQEETQYF. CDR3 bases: TGCGCCAGCAGCCAAGATTGGACACAAGAAGAGACCCAGTACTTC.

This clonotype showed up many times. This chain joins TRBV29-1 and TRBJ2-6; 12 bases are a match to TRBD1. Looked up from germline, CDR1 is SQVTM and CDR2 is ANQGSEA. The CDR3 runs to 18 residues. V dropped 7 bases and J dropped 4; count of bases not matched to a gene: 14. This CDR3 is CSALPQGQGAGGANVLTF. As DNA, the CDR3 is TGCAGCGCCTTACCGCAGGGACAGGGGGCAGGGGGGGCCAACGTCCTGACTTTC.

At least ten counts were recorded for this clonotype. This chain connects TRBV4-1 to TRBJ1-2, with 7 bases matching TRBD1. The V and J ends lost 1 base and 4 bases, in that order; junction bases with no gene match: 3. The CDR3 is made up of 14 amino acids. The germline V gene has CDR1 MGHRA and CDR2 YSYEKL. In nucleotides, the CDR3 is TGCGCCAGCAGCCAAGTGTCAGGGGGCTATGGCTACACCTTC. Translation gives CASSQVSGGYGYTF.

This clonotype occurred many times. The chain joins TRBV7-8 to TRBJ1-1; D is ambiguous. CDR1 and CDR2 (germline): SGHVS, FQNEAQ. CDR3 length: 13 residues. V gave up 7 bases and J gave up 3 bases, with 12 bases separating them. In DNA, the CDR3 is TGTGCCAGCAAGGAACACCGGGACACTGAAGCTTTCTTT. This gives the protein CASKEHRDTEAFF.

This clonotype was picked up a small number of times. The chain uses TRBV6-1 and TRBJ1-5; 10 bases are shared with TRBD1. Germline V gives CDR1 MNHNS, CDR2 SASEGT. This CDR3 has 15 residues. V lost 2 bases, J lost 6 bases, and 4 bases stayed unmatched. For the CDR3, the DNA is TGTGCCAGCAGTGAACTCGGGACAGGGGTTCAGCCCCAGCATTTT. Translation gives CASSELGTGVQPQHF.

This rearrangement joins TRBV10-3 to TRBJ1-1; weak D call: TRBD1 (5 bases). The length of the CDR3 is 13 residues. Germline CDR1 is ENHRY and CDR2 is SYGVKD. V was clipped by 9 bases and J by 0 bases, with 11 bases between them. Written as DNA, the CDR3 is TGTGCCATTGCCTCGGGGCTGAACACTGAAGCTTTCTTT. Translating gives CAIASGLNTEAFF.

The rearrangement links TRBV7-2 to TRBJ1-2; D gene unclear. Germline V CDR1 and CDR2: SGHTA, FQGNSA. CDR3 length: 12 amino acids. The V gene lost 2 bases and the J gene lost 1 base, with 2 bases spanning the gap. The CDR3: CASSLNNYGYTF. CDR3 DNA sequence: TGTGCCAGCAGCTTAAATAACTATGGCTACACCTTC.

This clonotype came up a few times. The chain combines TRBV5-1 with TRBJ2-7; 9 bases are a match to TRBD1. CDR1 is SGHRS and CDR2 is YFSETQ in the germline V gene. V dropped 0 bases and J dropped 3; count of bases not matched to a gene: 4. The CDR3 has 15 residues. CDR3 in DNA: TGCGCCAGCAGCTTGGACGGGACAGGGAGCTACGAGCAGTACTTC. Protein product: CASSLDGTGSYEQYF.

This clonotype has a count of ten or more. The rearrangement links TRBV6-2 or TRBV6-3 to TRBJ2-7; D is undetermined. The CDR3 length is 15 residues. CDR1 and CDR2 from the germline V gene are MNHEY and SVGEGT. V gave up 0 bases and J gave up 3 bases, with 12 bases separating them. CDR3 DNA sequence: TGTGCCAGCAGTTACTCGGCGGCAGGCTACTACGAGCAGTACTTC. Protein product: CASSYSAAGYYEQYF.

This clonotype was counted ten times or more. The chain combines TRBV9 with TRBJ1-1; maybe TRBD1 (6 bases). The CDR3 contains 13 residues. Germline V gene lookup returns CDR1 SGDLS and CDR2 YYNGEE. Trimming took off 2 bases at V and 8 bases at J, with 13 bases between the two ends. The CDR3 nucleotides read TGTGCCAGCAGCGTTGAGGGGGACCTCGAAGCTTTCTTT. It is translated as CASSVEGDLEAFF.

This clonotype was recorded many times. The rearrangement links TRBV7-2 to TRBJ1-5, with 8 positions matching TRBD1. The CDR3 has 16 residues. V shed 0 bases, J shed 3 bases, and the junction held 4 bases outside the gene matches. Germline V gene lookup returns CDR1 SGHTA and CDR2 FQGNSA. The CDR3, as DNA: TGTGCCAGCAGCTTAGCTGGACAGGGCTACAATCAGCCCCAGCATTTT. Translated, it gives CASSLAGQGYNQPQHF.

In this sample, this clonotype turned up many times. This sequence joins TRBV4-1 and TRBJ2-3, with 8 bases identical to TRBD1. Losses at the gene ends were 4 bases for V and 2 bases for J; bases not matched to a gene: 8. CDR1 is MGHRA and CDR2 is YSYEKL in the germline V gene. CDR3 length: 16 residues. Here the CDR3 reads CASSRLGQGSTDTQYF. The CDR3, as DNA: TGCGCCAGCAGCCGACTCGGACAGGGATCCACAGATACGCAGTATTTT.

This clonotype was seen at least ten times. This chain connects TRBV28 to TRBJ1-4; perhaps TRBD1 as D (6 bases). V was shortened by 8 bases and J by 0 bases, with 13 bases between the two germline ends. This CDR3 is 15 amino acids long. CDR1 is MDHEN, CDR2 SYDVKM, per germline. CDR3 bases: TGTGCCAGCGCCGGGACACGTCCAACTAATGAAAAACTGTTTTTT. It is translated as CASAGTRPTNEKLFF. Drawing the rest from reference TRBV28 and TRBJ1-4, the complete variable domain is DVKVTQSSRYLVKRTGEKVFLECVQDMDHENMFWYRQDPGLGLRLIYFSYDVKMKEKGDIPEGYSVSREKKERFSLILESASTNQTSMYLCASAGTRPTNEKLFFGSGTQLSVL.

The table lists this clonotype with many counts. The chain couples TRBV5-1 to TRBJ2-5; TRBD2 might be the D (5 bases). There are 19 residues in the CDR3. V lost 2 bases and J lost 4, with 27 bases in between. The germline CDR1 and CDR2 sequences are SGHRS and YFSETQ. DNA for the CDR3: TGCGCCAGCAGCTTAGCAGGACTGTCACCCCAGCTAGACGCAGAGACCCAGTACTTC. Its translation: CASSLAGLSPQLDAETQYF.

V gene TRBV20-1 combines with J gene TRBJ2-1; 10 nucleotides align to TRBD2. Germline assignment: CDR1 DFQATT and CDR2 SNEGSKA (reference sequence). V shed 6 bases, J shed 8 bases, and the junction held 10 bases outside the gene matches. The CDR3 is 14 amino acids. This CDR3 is CSAELAGTFHEQFF. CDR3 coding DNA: TGCAGTGCGGAACTAGCGGGAACATTCCATGAGCAGTTCTTC.

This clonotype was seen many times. The DNA for the CDR3 is TGTGCCAGCAGAGTATCCGGGACTAGCGGGAGTAATGAGCAGTTCTTC. This encodes CASRVSGTSGSNEQFF. V and J are TRBV12-3 or TRBV12-4 and TRBJ2-1; TRBD2 aligns across 14 bases. The V segment lost 6 bases and the J segment 7 bases; nucleotides outside the gene matches: 8. There are 16 residues in the CDR3.

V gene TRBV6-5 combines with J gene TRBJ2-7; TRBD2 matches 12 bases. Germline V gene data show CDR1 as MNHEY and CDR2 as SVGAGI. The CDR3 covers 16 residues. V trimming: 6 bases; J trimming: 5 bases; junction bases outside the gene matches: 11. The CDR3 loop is CASRQTGLAGYHEQYV. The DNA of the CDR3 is TGTGCCAGCAGACAAACCGGACTAGCGGGATATCACGAGCAGTACGTC.

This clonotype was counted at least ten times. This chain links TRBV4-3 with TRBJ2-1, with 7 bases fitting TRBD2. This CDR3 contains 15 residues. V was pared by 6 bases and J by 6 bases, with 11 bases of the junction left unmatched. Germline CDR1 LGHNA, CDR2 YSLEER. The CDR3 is CASSPQGLTSNEQFF. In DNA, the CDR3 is TGCGCCAGCAGTCCCCAGGGACTAACAAGCAATGAGCAGTTCTTC.

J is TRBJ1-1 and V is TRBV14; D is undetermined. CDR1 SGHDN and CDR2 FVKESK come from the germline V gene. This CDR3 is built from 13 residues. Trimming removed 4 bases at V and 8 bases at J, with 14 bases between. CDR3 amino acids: CASSRYWTEEAFF. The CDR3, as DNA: TGTGCCAGCAGCCGCTACTGGACGGAGGAAGCTTTCTTT.

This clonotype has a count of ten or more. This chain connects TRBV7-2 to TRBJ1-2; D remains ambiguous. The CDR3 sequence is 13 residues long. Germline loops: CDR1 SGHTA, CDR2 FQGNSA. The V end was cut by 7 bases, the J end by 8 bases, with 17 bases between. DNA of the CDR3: TGTGCCAGCACCGAGGCAGGCGTGGGGGGCTACACCTTC. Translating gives CASTEAGVGGYTF.

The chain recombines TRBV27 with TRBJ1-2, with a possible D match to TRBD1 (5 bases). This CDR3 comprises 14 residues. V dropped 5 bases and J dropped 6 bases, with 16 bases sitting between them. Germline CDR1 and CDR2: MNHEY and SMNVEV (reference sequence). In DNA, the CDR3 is TGTGCCAGCAGTAATTCCGGGACGAGGGATGGCTACACCTTC. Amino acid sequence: CASSNSGTRDGYTF.

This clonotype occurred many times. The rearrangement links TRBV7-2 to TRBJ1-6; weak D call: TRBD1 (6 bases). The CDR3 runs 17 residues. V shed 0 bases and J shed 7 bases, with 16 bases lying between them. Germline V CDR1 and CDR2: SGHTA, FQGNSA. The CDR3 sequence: CASSLAGMGGRNSPLHF. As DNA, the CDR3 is TGTGCCAGCAGCTTAGCGGGGATGGGGGGCCGGAATTCACCCCTCCACTTT.

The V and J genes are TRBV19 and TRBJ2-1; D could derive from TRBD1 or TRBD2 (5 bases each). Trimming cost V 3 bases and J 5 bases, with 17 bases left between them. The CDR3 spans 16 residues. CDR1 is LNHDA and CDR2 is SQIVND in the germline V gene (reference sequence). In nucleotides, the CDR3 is TGTGCCAGTAGTATTCCCGGTGAGGGGATCCACAATGAGCAGTTCTTC. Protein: CASSIPGEGIHNEQFF.

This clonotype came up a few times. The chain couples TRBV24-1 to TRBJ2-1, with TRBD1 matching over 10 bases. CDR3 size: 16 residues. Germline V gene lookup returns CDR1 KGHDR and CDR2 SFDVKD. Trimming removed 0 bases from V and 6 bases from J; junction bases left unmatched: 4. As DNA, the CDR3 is TGTGCCACCAGTGATTTGGGGACAGGGGTGGGCAATGAGCAGTTCTTC. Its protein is CATSDLGTGVGNEQFF.

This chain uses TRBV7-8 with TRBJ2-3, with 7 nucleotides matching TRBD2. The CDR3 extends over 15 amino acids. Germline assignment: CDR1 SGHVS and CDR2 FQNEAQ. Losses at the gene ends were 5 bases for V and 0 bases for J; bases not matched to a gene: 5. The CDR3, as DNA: TGTGCCAGCAGCCTGAAAGCGGGAAGCACAGATACGCAGTATTTT. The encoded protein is CASSLKAGSTDTQYF.

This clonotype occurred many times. CDR3 region: CASSRTSGETQYF. The DNA of the CDR3 is TGTGCCAGCAGCCGGACTAGCGGGGAGACCCAGTACTTC. The chain combines TRBV7-2 with TRBJ2-5; 11 nucleotides agree with TRBD2. The CDR3 runs 13 residues. V shed 5 bases, J shed 5 bases, and the junction held 1 base outside the gene matches. CDR1 SGHTA and CDR2 FQGNSA come from the germline V gene. Together with reference TRBV7-2 and TRBJ2-5, the CDR3 gives the full variable domain: GAGVSQSPSNKVTEKGKDVELRCDPISGHTALYWYRQSLGQGLEFLIYFQGNSAPDKSGLPSDRFSAERTGGSVSTLTIQRTQQEDSAVYLCASSRTSGETQYFGPGTRLLVL.

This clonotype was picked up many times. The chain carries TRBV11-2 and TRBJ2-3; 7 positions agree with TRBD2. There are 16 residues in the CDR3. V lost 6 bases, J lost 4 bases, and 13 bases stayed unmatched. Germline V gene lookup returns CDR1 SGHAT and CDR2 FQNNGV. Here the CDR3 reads CASRLQIGGRADTQYF. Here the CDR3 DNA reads TGTGCCAGCAGATTACAGATCGGCGGGAGAGCAGATACGCAGTATTTT.

The CDR3 protein is CAIRGESSYEQYV. DNA for the CDR3: TGTGCCATAAGAGGAGAGAGCTCCTACGAGCAGTACGTC. The rearrangement uses TRBV10-3 and TRBJ2-7; D call uncertain. Germline assignment: CDR1 ENHRY and CDR2 SYGVKD. V was pared by 9 bases and J by 0 bases, with 12 bases between. The CDR3 spans 13 residues.

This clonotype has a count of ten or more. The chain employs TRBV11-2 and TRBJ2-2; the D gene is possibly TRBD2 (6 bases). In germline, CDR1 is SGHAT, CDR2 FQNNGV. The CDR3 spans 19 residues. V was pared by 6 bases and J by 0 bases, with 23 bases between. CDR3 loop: CASRLFNPVGLTNTGELFF. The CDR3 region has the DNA TGTGCCAGCAGGTTGTTTAATCCGGTGGGACTTACGAACACCGGGGAGCTGTTTTTT.

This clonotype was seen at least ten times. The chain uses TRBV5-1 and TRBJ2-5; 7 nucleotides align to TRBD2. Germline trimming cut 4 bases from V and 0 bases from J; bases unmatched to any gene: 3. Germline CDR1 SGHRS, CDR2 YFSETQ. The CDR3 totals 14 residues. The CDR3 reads CASSALANQETQYF. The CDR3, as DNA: TGCGCCAGCAGCGCACTAGCGAACCAAGAGACCCAGTACTTC.